This record looks at one T cell receptor (beta chain) sequence and its context. Its antigen is currently unknown. The CDR3 sequence is 14 residues long. V lost 7 bases and J lost 7, with 17 bases in between. The germline V gene has CDR1 MNHNS and CDR2 SASEGT. With molecular barcodes, quantitative 5'-RACE was used to make the TCR beta libraries. Via MiXCR, TCRdb re-called the 5' RACE reads, giving one row per CDR3 protein. The sample carries about 340,000 distinct CDR3 sequences, 20% recorded once. The data were taken from a study of CD8 T cells in ankylosing spondylitis. Study outcomes and limitations: Disease-linked clones reportedly showed significant enrichment in matched ankylosing spondylitis synovial fluid.

Sequencing was done on a sample of blood, either unsorted or a sorted T cell fraction (not recorded which). This clonotype was sampled from a male donor with ankylosing spondylitis or in good health (not recorded which). The chain links TRBV6-1 to TRBJ2-1; a possible D gene is TRBD2 (6 bases). This CDR3 reads CASTRDSSGNEQFF. The CDR3 DNA is TGTGCCAGCACCAGGGACTCCTCGGGGAATGAGCAGTTCTTC.